One sample yielded the 21 T cell receptor beta chains listed below, sequenced in a study of neurological immune-mediated disorders. TCRdb re-derived calls from the 5' RACE reads in MiXCR, one entry per CDR3 protein. The repertoire holds some 46,000 distinct CDR3 sequences, with 4% to 5.5% as singletons. Sequenced sample: PBMCs. The receptors come from a woman aged 60-75 years with multiple sclerosis.

There are a few counts of this clonotype. The chain links TRBV5-4 to TRBJ2-7, with TRBD2 matching over 11 bases. Germline lookup yields CDR1 SGHNT and CDR2 YYREEE (reference sequence). The CDR3 sequence is 15 residues long. V lost 4 bases, J lost 1 base, and 4 bases stayed unmatched. CDR3 in amino acids: CASSLLAGGSYEQYF. The CDR3 nucleotides read TGTGCCAGCAGCCTGCTAGCGGGGGGATCCTACGAGCAGTACTTC.

This clonotype has ten or more counts. V gene TRBV4-3 combines with J gene TRBJ2-7; 11 bases are shared with TRBD1. The CDR3 extends over 15 amino acids. The germline V gene has CDR1 LGHNA and CDR2 YSLEER. V trimming: 4 bases; J trimming: 2 bases; junction bases outside the gene matches: 4. CDR3 coding DNA: TGCGCCAGCAGCCCGGACAGGGGGCCTACCTACGAGCAGTACTTC. Amino acid sequence: CASSPDRGPTYEQYF.

The rearrangement uses TRBV5-1 and TRBJ2-2; the D gene is possibly TRBD1 (5 bases). The CDR3 runs to 14 residues. Trimming stripped 0 bases from V and 7 bases from J, with 10 bases between. The germline CDR1 and CDR2 sequences are SGHRS and YFSETQ. The CDR3 nucleotides are TGCGCCAGCAGCTTGGCCCCAGGGTACGGGGAGCTGTTTTTT. Encoded protein: CASSLAPGYGELFF.

J is TRBJ1-1 and V is TRBV2; perhaps TRBD1 as D (5 bases). Trimming removed 3 bases at V and 3 bases at J, with 11 bases between. The CDR3 consists of 14 residues. Germline V lookup: CDR1 SNHLY, CDR2 FYNNEI. CDR3 nucleotides: TGTGCCAGCAGTGAGCTCTGGGGCGACACTGAAGCTTTCTTT. Translated, it gives CASSELWGDTEAFF.

This clonotype was picked up many times. CDR3: CASSLGPRAYEQYF. The CDR3 DNA is TGCGCCAGCAGCTTGGGCCCCAGAGCCTACGAGCAGTACTTC. The V call is TRBV5-1, the J call TRBJ2-7; no firm D call. Trimming shortened V by 0 bases and J by 2 bases, and 9 bases separated the two germline ends. The CDR3 runs 14 residues. Per the germline V gene, CDR1 is SGHRS and CDR2 is YFSETQ.

This clonotype was counted ten times or more. The chain has TRBV20-1 and TRBJ2-1; 7 nucleotides match TRBD2. V lost 6 bases, J lost 0 bases, and 11 bases stayed unmatched. The CDR3 spans 16 residues. Germline assignment: CDR1 DFQATT and CDR2 SNEGSKA (reference sequence). The DNA of the CDR3 is TGCAGTGCCAATCTAGCGGAGGGGAGCTCCTACAATGAGCAGTTCTTC. Translating it yields CSANLAEGSSYNEQFF.

This clonotype was seen ten or more times. The J gene is TRBJ1-2, the V gene TRBV29-1, with D unresolved. The CDR3 runs to 12 residues. Germline-derived CDR1 and CDR2 are SQVTM and ANQGSEA. V shed 4 bases and J shed 0 bases, with 6 bases lying between them. In nucleotides, the CDR3 is TGCAGCGTTGGACCGGCTAACTATGGCTACACCTTC. Its translation: CSVGPANYGYTF.

This clonotype was seen ten or more times. V usage is TRBV5-1 and J usage is TRBJ2-2; the match to TRBD1 covers 7 bases. The CDR3 runs to 14 residues. After removal of 4 bases from V and 4 bases from J, the junction contained 4 bases not matched to a gene. Germline CDR1 reads SGHRS; CDR2 reads YFSETQ. The CDR3 DNA follows: TGCGCCAGCAGCCGGGCAGGGGGCACCGGGGAGCTGTTTTTT. Its protein is CASSRAGGTGELFF. Full variable domain (outside the CDR3, taken from reference TRBV5-1 and TRBJ2-2): KAGVTQTPRYLIKTRGQQVTLSCSPISGHRSVSWYQQTPGQGLQFLFEYFSETQRNKGNFPGRFSGRQFSNSRSEMNVSTLELGDSALYLCASSRAGGTGELFFGEGSRLTVL.

The chain combines TRBV5-1 with TRBJ2-1; TRBD2 matches at 9 bases. CDR3 length equals 13 residues. The V gene's germline CDR1 is SGHRS and CDR2 YFSETQ. J was trimmed by 14 bases and V by 5 bases; bases with no gene match: 11. The CDR3 bases are TGCGCCAGCAGACCGGGAGGCGGGAGGGATGAGTTCTTC. Amino acid sequence: CASRPGGGRDEFF. The entire variable domain, with the rest obtained from reference TRBV5-1 and TRBJ2-1, is as follows: KAGVTQTPRYLIKTRGQQVTLSCSPISGHRSVSWYQQTPGQGLQFLFEYFSETQRNKGNFPGRFSGRQFSNSRSEMNVSTLELGDSALYLCASRPGGGRDEFFGPGTRLTVL.

This clonotype has at least ten counts. This rearrangement joins TRBV20-1 to TRBJ2-2; 7 bases are shared with TRBD1. This CDR3 has 14 residues. The V segment lost 6 bases and the J segment 4 bases; nucleotides outside the gene matches: 8. Looked up from germline, CDR1 is DFQATT and CDR2 is SNEGSKA (reference sequence). The CDR3 here is CSAPDRESTGELFF. CDR3 coding DNA: TGCAGTGCACCCGACAGGGAGAGCACCGGGGAGCTGTTTTTT.

This clonotype was seen ten or more times. The chain links TRBV12-3 or TRBV12-4 to TRBJ2-1; D gene ambiguous. The CDR3 contains 13 residues. V lost 7 bases and J lost 6, with 13 bases in between. The DNA of the CDR3 is TGTGCCAGCACTCGGCGGAACTCCAATGAGCAGTTCTTC. Encoded protein: CASTRRNSNEQFF.

This clonotype was observed many times. This chain joins TRBV20-1 and TRBJ2-4; the D is unclear. This CDR3 has 11 amino acids. Trimming removed 3 bases at V and 10 bases at J, with 10 bases between. CDR1 is DFQATT, CDR2 SNEGSKA, per germline (reference sequence). The CDR3 region is CSASRVGIQYF. In DNA, the CDR3 is TGCAGTGCTAGTAGGGTGGGAATTCAGTACTTC.

The table lists this clonotype with many counts. Here the CDR3 DNA reads TGCGCCAGCAGCCAAATCGCGGGTAGCACCGGGGAGCTGTTTTTT. Its protein product is CASSQIAGSTGELFF. This chain connects TRBV5-1 to TRBJ2-2; a weak D match, TRBD2 (5 bases). CDR1 is SGHRS, CDR2 YFSETQ, per germline. The CDR3 contains 15 residues. Trimming cost V 4 bases and J 4 bases, with 14 bases left between them. Together with reference TRBV5-1 and TRBJ2-2, the CDR3 gives the full variable domain: KAGVTQTPRYLIKTRGQQVTLSCSPISGHRSVSWYQQTPGQGLQFLFEYFSETQRNKGNFPGRFSGRQFSNSRSEMNVSTLELGDSALYLCASSQIAGSTGELFFGEGSRLTVL.

Ten or more counts support this clonotype. The genes are TRBV9 and TRBJ2-2, with 11 bases aligning to TRBD2. Germline CDR1 reads SGDLS; CDR2 reads YYNGEE. The CDR3 runs 16 residues. J gave up 4 bases and V 3 bases, and 5 bases lay outside the gene matches. CDR3 DNA sequence: TGTGCCAGCAGCGCACTAGCGGGGGCGAGCACCGGGGAGCTGTTTTTT. Translation: CASSALAGASTGELFF.

This clonotype was seen ten or more times. V usage is TRBV12-3 or TRBV12-4 and J usage is TRBJ2-5; 9 bases match TRBD1. This CDR3 is 14 amino acids long. J gave up 3 bases and V 4 bases, and 3 bases lay outside the gene matches. CDR3 nucleotide sequence: TGTGCCAGCAGTTCCTGGACAGGGGAAGAGACCCAGTACTTC. Residues: CASSSWTGEETQYF.

This clonotype occurred a few times. The rearrangement uses TRBV12-3 or TRBV12-4 and TRBJ2-7; D remains unclear. The V end was cut by 6 bases, the J end by 3 bases, with 15 bases between. The CDR3 is 14 amino acids. CDR3 bases: TGTGCCAGCAGCGAGACAACCGTCTTCTACGAGCAGTACTTC. Amino acids: CASSETTVFYEQYF.

In its sample, this clonotype was seen many times. The rearrangement links TRBV20-1 to TRBJ2-1; a weak D match, TRBD2 (6 bases). CDR3 length: 16 residues. Germline V gene lookup returns CDR1 DFQATT and CDR2 SNEGSKA (reference sequence). Between the trimmed V and J ends, which lost 5 bases and 2 bases, there was a span of 19 bases. CDR3 sequence: CSASGTPQGAYNEQFF. In DNA form, the CDR3 reads TGCAGTGCTTCCGGGACTCCCCAAGGAGCCTACAATGAGCAGTTCTTC.

There are a few counts of this clonotype. The gene calls are TRBV7-3 and TRBJ2-1; D uncertain. CDR1 is SGHTA and CDR2 is FQGTGA in the germline V gene. The CDR3 contains 13 residues. V was cut by 0 bases and J by 7 bases, with 7 bases left in between. The CDR3 loop reads CASSLTLGNEQFF. CDR3 in DNA: TGTGCCAGCAGCTTAACCCTCGGGAATGAGCAGTTCTTC.

This clonotype was observed at least ten times. The DNA of the CDR3 is TGTGCCAGCAGTTACTCTTCCGGGCAAGAGACCCAGTACTTC. It codes for CASSYSSGQETQYF. The rearrangement links TRBV6-6 to TRBJ2-5; D gene uncertain. V lost 0 bases, J lost 2 bases, and 7 bases lay in between. The germline V gene has CDR1 MNHNY and CDR2 SVGAGI (reference sequence). The CDR3 covers 14 residues.

This clonotype showed up just a few times. V gene TRBV7-2 combines with J gene TRBJ1-3; no definite D call. Per germline, CDR1 SGHTA and CDR2 FQGNSA. The V gene lost 3 bases and the J gene lost 0 bases, with 9 bases spanning the gap. The CDR3 extends over 15 amino acids. CDR3 region: CASSFFLGSGNTIYF. CDR3 coding DNA: TGTGCCAGCAGCTTTTTTCTTGGCTCTGGAAACACCATATATTTT.

This clonotype showed up just a few times. This chain links TRBV24-1 with TRBJ1-5; a possible D gene is TRBD1 (5 bases). The CDR3 has 12 residues. V lost 6 bases and J lost 7, with 9 bases in between. Germline V gives CDR1 KGHDR, CDR2 SFDVKD. CDR3 DNA sequence: TGTGCCACCAGTTCCGGGGGACAGCCCCAGCATTTT. Translating it yields CATSSGGQPQHF.